The 27 T cell receptor beta chains in this list originate from one sample, sequenced in a study of cytomegalovirus exposure and HLA in healthy donors (dated by TCRdb to about 2017). Library prep was done by the immunoSEQ multiplex PCR assay. For the multiplex PCR, a mixture combining 60 forward primers for TCR Vbeta segments and 13 reverse primers for TCR Jbeta segments was used. The immuneACCESS repertoire file appears here via TCRdb, limited to in-frame rearrangements. These files lack a portion of the clones; in checked studies, under half of the deficit traces to unresolved V genes, and the cause of the others is not known. Present in this sample are under 200,000 clones, around 81% of which were seen just once. Around 2% of the sample lies in the top ten. The material sequenced was PBMCs. The receptors here all came from a woman younger than 35 in good health and CMV-seropositive.

V and J are TRBV27 and TRBJ1-2; 9 positions match TRBD1. The CDR3 is made up of 16 amino acids. Per the germline V gene, CDR1 is MNHEY and CDR2 is SMNVEV (reference sequence). The V and J ends lost 6 bases and 4 bases, in that order; junction bases with no gene match: 12. The CDR3 sequence is CASRTNPGQGFYGYTF. The CDR3 DNA follows: TGTGCCAGCAGGACAAATCCGGGACAGGGTTTCTATGGCTACACCTTC.

This clone appeared a few times. The chain has TRBV2 and TRBJ1-5; 8 bases map to TRBD1. Germline lookup yields CDR1 SNHLY and CDR2 FYNNEI. V lost 6 bases and J lost 7; bases outside the gene matches: 8. The CDR3 contains 14 residues. This CDR3 reads CASRQTGGRQPQHF. The DNA of the CDR3 is TGTGCCAGCAGGCAAACAGGGGGGAGGCAGCCCCAGCATTTT.

The chain combines TRBV2 with TRBJ2-1, with TRBD1 matching over 9 bases. The CDR3 contains 14 residues. Germline values: CDR1 SNHLY, CDR2 FYNNEI. With 8 bases clipped from V and 6 bases from J, the junction kept 8 bases outside the gene matches. CDR3 DNA sequence: TGTGCCAGCGGAACAGGGGGCTCAGTCAATGAGCAGTTCTTC. Residues: CASGTGGSVNEQFF.

J is TRBJ2-2 and V is TRBV29-1; no clear D. Germline-derived CDR1 and CDR2 are SQVTM and ANQGSEA. This CDR3 spans 14 amino acids. V lost 4 bases and J lost 0, with 9 bases in between. In DNA form, the CDR3 reads TGCAGCGTTGCCGGGTCCACGAACACCGGGGAGCTGTTTTTT. As protein: CSVAGSTNTGELFF.

V usage is TRBV5-4 and J usage is TRBJ2-7; D perhaps matches TRBD1 (5 bases). V was cut by 4 bases and J by 3 bases, with 14 bases left in between. Germline V gives CDR1 SGHNT, CDR2 YYREEE (reference sequence). The CDR3 extends over 14 amino acids. CDR3 in amino acids: CASSSRDSYYEQYF. Written as DNA, the CDR3 is TGTGCCAGCAGCAGCCGAGACAGTTACTACGAGCAGTACTTC.

The rearrangement links TRBV7-9 to TRBJ2-3, with no clear D. V was clipped by 5 bases and J by 6 bases, with 18 bases between them. The CDR3 loop spans 15 amino acids. Germline V gene lookup returns CDR1 SEHNR and CDR2 FQNEAQ (reference sequence). Here the CDR3 DNA reads TGTGCCAGCAGCCCCCGTTTGCCACGAGAGGATACGCAGTATTTT. This translates into CASSPRLPREDTQYF. The complete variable domain, with remaining parts taken from reference TRBV7-9 and TRBJ2-3, reads DTGVSQNPRHKITKRGQNVTFRCDPISEHNRLYWYRQTLGQGPEFLTYFQNEAQLEKSRLLSDRFSAERPKGSFSTLEIQRTEQGDSAMYLCASSPRLPREDTQYFGPGTRLTVL.

V and J are TRBV7-2 and TRBJ2-1, with 13 bases matching TRBD2. The germline V gene has CDR1 SGHTA and CDR2 FQGNSA. J gave up 7 bases and V 1 base, and 7 bases lay outside the gene matches. The CDR3 consists of 17 residues. The CDR3 sequence is CASSLVTSGGAGNEQFF. The CDR3 nucleotides read TGTGCCAGCAGCTTAGTCACTAGCGGGGGGGCCGGGAATGAGCAGTTCTTC.

The genes are TRBV29-1 and TRBJ1-3; D is possibly TRBD1 (5 bases). The CDR3 is made up of 14 amino acids. Trimming left V 7 bases short and J 4 bases short, with 17 bases between. Germline V gene sequence: CDR1 SQVTM, CDR2 ANQGSEA. The CDR3 sequence: CSASDSFLGNTIYF. In nucleotides, the CDR3 is TGCAGCGCTTCAGACAGTTTCCTGGGAAACACCATATATTTT.

The chain uses TRBV11-2 and TRBJ2-7; unclear D gene. Looked up from germline, CDR1 is SGHAT and CDR2 is FQNNGV. The V gene lost 5 bases and the J gene lost 5 bases, with 13 bases spanning the gap. The CDR3 sequence is 13 residues long. CDR3 region: CASSPPGPDEQYF. The CDR3 coding sequence is TGTGCCAGCAGCCCGCCGGGTCCGGACGAGCAGTACTTC.

The DNA for the CDR3 is TGTGCCAGCAGCCACGGGACAGACTCCTACGAGCAGTACTTC. Translating gives CASSHGTDSYEQYF. V gene TRBV11-3 combines with J gene TRBJ2-5, with 7 bases fitting TRBD1. The last part of the DNA fits TRBJ2-7 better; the J call may be wrong. This CDR3 has 14 amino acids. Germline V gene sequence: CDR1 SGHNT, CDR2 YENEEA.

The chain employs TRBV6-1 and TRBJ1-2, with TRBD1 identical over 9 bases. The junction had 11 bases not matched to a gene; V was cut back by 8 bases and J by 4 bases. The CDR3 runs 15 residues. CDR1 MNHNS and CDR2 SASEGT come from the germline V gene. CDR3 coding DNA: TGTGCCAGCCTGGCCGGGACAGGGTTTTCCTATGGCTACACCTTC. Its protein is CASLAGTGFSYGYTF.

V and J are TRBV29-1 and TRBJ1-2; 9 positions agree with TRBD1. The germline V gene has CDR1 SQVTM and CDR2 ANQGSEA. The CDR3 consists of 13 residues. The J segment lost 6 bases and the V segment lost 5 bases, leaving 7 bases of the junction unmatched. CDR3 in DNA: TGCAGCGTTACCGGGACAGGGTGGAATGGCTACACCTTC. Its translation is CSVTGTGWNGYTF.

The chain joins TRBV18 to TRBJ2-3, with D perhaps matching TRBD2 (6 bases). The germline V gene has CDR1 KGHSH and CDR2 LQKENI. The CDR3 length is 14 residues. V lost 8 bases and J lost 3, with 15 bases in between. The CDR3 reads CASLPGVFTDTQYF. The CDR3 DNA reads as TGTGCCAGCCTACCGGGGGTTTTTACAGATACGCAGTATTTT.

The chain couples TRBV2 to TRBJ2-3; 12 positions match TRBD2. Germline assignment: CDR1 SNHLY and CDR2 FYNNEI. V dropped 11 bases and J dropped 0; count of bases not matched to a gene: 6. This CDR3 is 15 amino acids long. CDR3 residues: CAGSGLAGSTDTQYF. CDR3 sequence (DNA): TGTGCCGGATCCGGACTAGCGGGGAGCACAGATACGCAGTATTTT.

The chain employs TRBV4-1 and TRBJ1-3; TRBD1 matches at 11 bases. The CDR3 contains 17 residues. CDR1 and CDR2 (germline): MGHRA, YSYEKL. Trimming took 0 bases from V and 8 from J; bases not matched to a gene: 9. The CDR3 DNA follows: TGCGCCAGCAGCCAAGAATGGACAGGGGGCGCCGGAGACACCATATATTTT. Translating gives CASSQEWTGGAGDTIYF.

V is TRBV11-3 and J is TRBJ2-3; D remains ambiguous. Germline CDR1 SGHNT, CDR2 YENEEA. Trimming shortened V by 6 bases and J by 4 bases, and 11 bases separated the two germline ends. The CDR3 length is 13 residues. The CDR3 here is CASSHQSPDTQYF. The CDR3 DNA is TGTGCCAGCAGTCACCAGTCACCAGATACGCAGTATTTT.

This clone was detected a few times. This chain connects TRBV4-2 to TRBJ2-2; D gene uncertain. Looked up from germline, CDR1 is LGHNA and CDR2 is YNFKEQ. V was pared by 0 bases and J by 2 bases, with 7 bases between. The CDR3 is 15 amino acids. The CDR3 DNA is TGTGCCAGCAGCCAAGACTACGGTAACACCGGGGAGCTGTTTTTT. Protein product: CASSQDYGNTGELFF.

This chain uses TRBV15 with TRBJ1-4, with 8 bases fitting TRBD1. The CDR3 is 14 residues long. With V trimmed by 6 bases and J by 5 bases, 5 bases remained unmatched. CDR1 LNHNV and CDR2 YYDKDF come from the germline V gene (reference sequence). This CDR3 reads CATRPGQVNEKLFF. For the CDR3, the DNA is TGTGCCACCAGACCGGGACAGGTGAATGAAAAACTGTTTTTT.

The V call is TRBV10-1, the J call TRBJ1-5, with TRBD1 matching 8 bases. The CDR3 spans 15 residues. Trimming removed 3 bases from V and 9 bases from J; junction bases left unmatched: 10. Germline CDR1 and CDR2: WNHNN and SYGVQD (reference sequence). The CDR3 region is CASSDVRTGSRPQHF. CDR3 DNA sequence: TGCGCCAGCAGTGACGTGCGGACAGGGAGTAGGCCCCAGCATTTT.

On this clone: The DNA is left out, because the CDR3 cannot be placed on it with certainty; the CDR3 is given as TCRdb lists it. The chain joins TRBV20-1 to TRBJ1-1. Germline V gene lookup returns CDR1 DFQATT and CDR2 SNEGSKA (reference sequence). The CDR3 length is 11 residues, termini included. This CDR3 is CSAPFGAGTFF.

The chain couples TRBV5-5 to TRBJ2-1; 8 positions agree with TRBD1. Germline V CDR1 and CDR2: SGHKS, YYEKEE (reference sequence). The J segment lost 1 base and the V segment lost 4 bases, leaving 13 bases of the junction unmatched. This CDR3 comprises 18 residues. CDR3 sequence: CASSPRTGIVVSYNEQFF. CDR3 bases: TGTGCCAGCAGCCCGCGGACAGGGATAGTAGTTTCCTACAATGAGCAGTTCTTC.

This chain joins TRBV5-3 and TRBJ2-5; 8 nucleotides match TRBD1. TRBV5-3 is sorted into the ORF group, with uncertain function. J gave up 5 bases and V 7 bases, and 4 bases lay outside the gene matches. The CDR3 runs to 12 residues. The CDR3 nucleotides are TGTGCCAGAGACAGGGGTGGTGAGACCCAGTACTTC. It specifies CARDRGGETQYF.

V usage is TRBV13 and J usage is TRBJ2-2; 8 bases are a match to TRBD2. J was trimmed by 4 bases and V by 6 bases; bases with no gene match: 10. This CDR3 is 16 amino acids long. Per germline, CDR1 PRHDT and CDR2 FYEKMQ (reference sequence). As DNA, the CDR3 is TGTGCCAGCAGAGAGCGGGGGTCTCGAAGCACCGGGGAGCTGTTTTTT. It encodes CASRERGSRSTGELFF.

The gene calls are TRBV19 and TRBJ2-7, with D tentatively TRBD1 (8 bases). There are 15 residues in the CDR3. The V and J ends lost 8 bases and 3 bases respectively, with 20 bases between them. The germline V gene has CDR1 LNHDA and CDR2 SQIVND (reference sequence). The CDR3 loop is CASGSRTGGDYEQYF. The DNA of the CDR3 is TGTGCCAGTGGATCCAGAACAGGGGGGGACTACGAGCAGTACTTC.

V gene TRBV11-1 combines with J gene TRBJ2-3, with 15 positions matching TRBD2. Germline V gene data show CDR1 as SGHAT and CDR2 as FQDESV (reference sequence). The CDR3 sequence is 18 residues long. J lost 2 bases, V lost 4 bases, and 7 bases had no gene match. Written as DNA, the CDR3 is TGTGCCAGCAGCTCCCCCGGACTAGCGGGGGGGGACACAGATACGCAGTATTTT. It translates to CASSSPGLAGGDTDTQYF.

This sequence joins TRBV13 and TRBJ2-3, with 7 bases aligning to TRBD2. This CDR3 region has 14 residues. V dropped 5 bases and J dropped 3; count of bases not matched to a gene: 5. CDR1 PRHDT and CDR2 FYEKMQ come from the germline V gene (reference sequence). This CDR3 is CASSPLRGTDTQYF. CDR3 sequence (DNA): TGTGCCAGCAGCCCCTTGCGGGGGACAGATACGCAGTATTTT.

The CDR3 coding sequence is TGTGCCAGCAGCTACGGACTAGCGGGGTCCAGGACAGATACGCAGTATTTT. Translating it yields CASSYGLAGSRTDTQYF. V gene TRBV7-9 combines with J gene TRBJ2-3; 12 bases are a match to TRBD2. The CDR3 has 17 residues. Germline CDR1 SEHNR, CDR2 FQNEAQ (reference sequence). J lost 3 bases, V lost 4 bases, and 8 bases had no gene match.